This T cell receptor beta chain was sequenced in a study of cytomegalovirus exposure and HLA in healthy donors. Trimming cost V 6 bases and J 4 bases; bases outside gene matches: 6. This CDR3 has 15 residues. Germline V gene data show CDR1 as SEHNR and CDR2 as FQNEAQ (reference sequence). It was with 60 Vbeta and 13 Jbeta primers that the PCR ran. Libraries were prepared by immunoSEQ multiplex PCR; TCRdb keeps only in-frame clonotypes and omits some of them. Among about 200,000 clones, more than 75% were seen once, and the ten largest hold less than 3%. The chain carries TRBV7-9 and TRBJ2-7; TRBD2 matches 13 bases. Sequenced material: PBMCs. This sequence originates from a woman aged 40 to 50 in good health and CMV-seronegative. The CDR3 region has the DNA TGTGCCAGCAGTAATGGACTAGCGGGAGTGTACGAGCAGTACTTC. Protein: CASSNGLAGVYEQYF.